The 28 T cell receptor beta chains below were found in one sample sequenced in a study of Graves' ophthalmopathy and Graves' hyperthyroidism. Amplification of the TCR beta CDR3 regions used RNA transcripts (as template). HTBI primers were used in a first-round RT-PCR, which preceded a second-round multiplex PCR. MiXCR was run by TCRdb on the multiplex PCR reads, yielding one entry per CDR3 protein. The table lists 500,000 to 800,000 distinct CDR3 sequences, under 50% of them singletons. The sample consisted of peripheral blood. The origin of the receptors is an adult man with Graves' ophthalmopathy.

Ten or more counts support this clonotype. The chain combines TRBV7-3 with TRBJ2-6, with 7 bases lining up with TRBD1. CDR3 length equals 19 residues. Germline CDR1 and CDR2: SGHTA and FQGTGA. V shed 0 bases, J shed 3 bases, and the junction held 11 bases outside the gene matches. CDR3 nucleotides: TGTGCCAGCAGCTTAACCGGAAAGGGGGCTTCCTATGGGGCCAACGTCCTGACTTTC. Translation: CASSLTGKGASYGANVLTF. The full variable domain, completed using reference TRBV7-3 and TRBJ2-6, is GAGVSQTPSNKVTEKGKYVELRCDPISGHTALYWYRQSLGQGPEFLIYFQGTGAADDSGLPNDRFFAVRPEGSVSTLKIQRTERGDSAVYLCASSLTGKGASYGANVLTFGAGSRLTVL.

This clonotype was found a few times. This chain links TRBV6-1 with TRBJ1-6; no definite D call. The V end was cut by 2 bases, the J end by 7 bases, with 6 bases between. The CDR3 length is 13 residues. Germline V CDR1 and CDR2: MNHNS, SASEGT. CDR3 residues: CASSEIGNSPLHF. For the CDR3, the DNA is TGTGCCAGCAGTGAAATCGGCAATTCACCCCTCCACTTT.

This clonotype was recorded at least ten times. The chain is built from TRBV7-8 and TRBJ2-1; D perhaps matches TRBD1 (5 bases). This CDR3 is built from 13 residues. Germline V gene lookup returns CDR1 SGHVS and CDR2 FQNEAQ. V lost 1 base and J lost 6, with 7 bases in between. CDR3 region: CASSLVGANEQFF. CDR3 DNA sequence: TGTGCCAGCAGCTTAGTAGGGGCCAATGAGCAGTTCTTC.

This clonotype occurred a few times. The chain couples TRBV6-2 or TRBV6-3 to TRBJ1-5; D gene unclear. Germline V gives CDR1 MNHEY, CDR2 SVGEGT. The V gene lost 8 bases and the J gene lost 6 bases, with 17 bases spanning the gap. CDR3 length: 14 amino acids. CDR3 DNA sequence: TGTGCCAGCCGCAAGGTTGGGGTAGGTCAGCCCCAGCATTTT. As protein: CASRKVGVGQPQHF.

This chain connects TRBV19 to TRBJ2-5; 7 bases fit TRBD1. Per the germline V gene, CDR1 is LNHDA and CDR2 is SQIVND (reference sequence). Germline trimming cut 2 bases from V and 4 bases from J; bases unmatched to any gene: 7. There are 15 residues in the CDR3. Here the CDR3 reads CASSITGVWGETQYF. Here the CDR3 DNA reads TGTGCCAGTAGTATAACAGGGGTGTGGGGAGAGACCCAGTACTTC. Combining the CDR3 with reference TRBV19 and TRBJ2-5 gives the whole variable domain DGGITQSPKYLFRKEGQNVTLSCEQNLNHDAMYWYRQDPGQGLRLIYYSQIVNDFQKGDIAEGYSVSREKKESFPLTVTSAQKNPTAFYLCASSITGVWGETQYFGPGTRLLVL.

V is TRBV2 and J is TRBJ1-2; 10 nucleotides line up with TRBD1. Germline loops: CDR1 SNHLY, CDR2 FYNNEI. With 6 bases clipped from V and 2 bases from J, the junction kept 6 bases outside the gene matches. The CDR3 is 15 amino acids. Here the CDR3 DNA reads TGTGCCAGCAGGGGTCGACAGGGGGCGAACTATGGCTACACCTTC. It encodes CASRGRQGANYGYTF.

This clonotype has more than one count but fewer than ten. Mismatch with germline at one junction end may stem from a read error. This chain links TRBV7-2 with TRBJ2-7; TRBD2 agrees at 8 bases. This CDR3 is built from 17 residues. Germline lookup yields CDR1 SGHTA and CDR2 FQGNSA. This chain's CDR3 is CASSQEVAAGGSYEQYF. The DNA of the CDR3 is TGCGCCAGCAGCCAAGAGGTGGCGGCGGGGGGTTCCTACGAGCAGTACTTC. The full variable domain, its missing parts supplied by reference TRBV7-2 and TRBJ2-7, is GAGVSQSPSNKVTEKGKDVELRCDPISGHTALYWYRQSLGQGLEFLIYFQGNSAPDKSGLPSDRFSAERTGGSVSTLTIQRTQQEDSAVYLCASSQEVAAGGSYEQYFGPGTRLTVT.

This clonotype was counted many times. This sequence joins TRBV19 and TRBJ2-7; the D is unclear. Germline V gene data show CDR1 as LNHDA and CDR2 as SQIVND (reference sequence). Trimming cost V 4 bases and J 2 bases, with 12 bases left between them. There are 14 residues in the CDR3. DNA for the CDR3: TGTGCCAGTAGTACCTCGGGCCAAGCCTACGAGCAGTACTTC. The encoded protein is CASSTSGQAYEQYF.

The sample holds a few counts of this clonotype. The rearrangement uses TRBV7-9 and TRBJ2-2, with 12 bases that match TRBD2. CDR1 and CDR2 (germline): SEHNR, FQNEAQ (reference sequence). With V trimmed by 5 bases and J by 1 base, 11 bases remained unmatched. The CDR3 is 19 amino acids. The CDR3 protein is CASSRWTSGTYMNTGELFF. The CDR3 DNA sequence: TGTGCCAGCAGCAGATGGACTAGCGGGACTTACATGAACACCGGGGAGCTGTTTTTT. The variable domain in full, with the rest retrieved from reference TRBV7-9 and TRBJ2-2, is DTGVSQNPRHKITKRGQNVTFRCDPISEHNRLYWYRQTLGQGPEFLTYFQNEAQLEKSRLLSDRFSAERPKGSFSTLEIQRTEQGDSAMYLCASSRWTSGTYMNTGELFFGEGSRLTVL.

CDR3 in DNA: TGCAGCGTCGAGCTACTGACAGGAGGAAACACCATATATTTT. Translated: CSVELLTGGNTIYF. The chain has TRBV29-1 and TRBJ1-3; D might be TRBD1 (6 bases). In germline, CDR1 is SQVTM, CDR2 ANQGSEA. The CDR3 is made up of 14 amino acids. Trimming cost V 6 bases and J 4 bases, with 16 bases left between them.

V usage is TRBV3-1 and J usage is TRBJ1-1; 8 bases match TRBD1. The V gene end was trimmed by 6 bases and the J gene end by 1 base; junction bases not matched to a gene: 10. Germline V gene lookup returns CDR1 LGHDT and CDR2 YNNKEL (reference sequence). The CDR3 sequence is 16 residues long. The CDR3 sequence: CASSHNRGFRNTEAFF. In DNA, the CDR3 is TGTGCCAGCAGTCATAACAGGGGGTTTCGGAACACTGAAGCTTTCTTT.

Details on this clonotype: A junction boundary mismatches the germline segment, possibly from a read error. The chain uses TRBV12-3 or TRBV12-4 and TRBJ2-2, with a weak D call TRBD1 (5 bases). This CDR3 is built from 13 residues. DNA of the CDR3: TGTGCTAGCAGGGATTCTCGAACCGGGGAGCTGTTTTTT. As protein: CASRDSRTGELFF.

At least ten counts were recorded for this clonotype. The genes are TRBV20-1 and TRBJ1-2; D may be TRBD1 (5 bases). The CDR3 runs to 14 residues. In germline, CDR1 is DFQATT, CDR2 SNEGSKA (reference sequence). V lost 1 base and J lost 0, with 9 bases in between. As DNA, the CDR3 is TGCAGTGCTAGAGCCTCGACAGCTAACTATGGCTACACCTTC. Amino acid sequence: CSARASTANYGYTF.

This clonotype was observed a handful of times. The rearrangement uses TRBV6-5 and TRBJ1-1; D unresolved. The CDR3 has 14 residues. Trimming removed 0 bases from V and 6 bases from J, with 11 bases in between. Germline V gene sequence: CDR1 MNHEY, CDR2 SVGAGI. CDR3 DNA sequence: TGTGCCAGCAGTTACTCGAGAACAGACGCTGAAGCTTTCTTT. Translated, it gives CASSYSRTDAEAFF.

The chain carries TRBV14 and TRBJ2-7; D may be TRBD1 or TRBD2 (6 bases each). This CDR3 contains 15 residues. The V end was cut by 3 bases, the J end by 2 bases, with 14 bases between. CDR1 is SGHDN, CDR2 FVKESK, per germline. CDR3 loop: CASSQGASETYEQYF. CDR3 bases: TGTGCCAGCAGCCAGGGGGCTAGCGAAACCTACGAGCAGTACTTC.

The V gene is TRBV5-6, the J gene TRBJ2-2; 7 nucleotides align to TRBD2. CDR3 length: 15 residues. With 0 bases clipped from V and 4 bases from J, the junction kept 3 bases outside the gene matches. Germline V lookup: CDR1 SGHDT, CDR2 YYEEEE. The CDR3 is CASSLDSSGTGELFF. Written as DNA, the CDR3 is TGTGCCAGCAGCTTGGATTCTAGCGGCACCGGGGAGCTGTTTTTT.

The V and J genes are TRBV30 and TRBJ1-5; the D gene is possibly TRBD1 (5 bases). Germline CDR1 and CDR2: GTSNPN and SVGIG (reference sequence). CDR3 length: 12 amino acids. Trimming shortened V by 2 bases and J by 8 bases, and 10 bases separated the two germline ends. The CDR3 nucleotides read TGTGCCTGGAGTATTTCAGGGAAGCCCCAGCATTTT. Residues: CAWSISGKPQHF. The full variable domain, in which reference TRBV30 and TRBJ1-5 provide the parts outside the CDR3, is SQTIHQWPATLVQPVGSPLSLECTVEGTSNPNLYWYRQAAGRGLQLLFYSVGIGQISSEVPQNLSASRPQDRQFILSSKKLLLSDSGFYLCAWSISGKPQHFGDGTRLSIL.

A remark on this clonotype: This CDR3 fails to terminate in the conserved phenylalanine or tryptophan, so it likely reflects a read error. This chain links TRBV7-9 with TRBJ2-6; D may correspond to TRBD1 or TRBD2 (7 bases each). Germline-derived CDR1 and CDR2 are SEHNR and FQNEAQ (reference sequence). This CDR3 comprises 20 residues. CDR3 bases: TGCGCCAGCAGACCAACTGGGCGGGGGACAGCTTTCTCTGGGGCCAACGTCCTGACTCCA. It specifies CASRPTGRGTAFSGANVLTP.

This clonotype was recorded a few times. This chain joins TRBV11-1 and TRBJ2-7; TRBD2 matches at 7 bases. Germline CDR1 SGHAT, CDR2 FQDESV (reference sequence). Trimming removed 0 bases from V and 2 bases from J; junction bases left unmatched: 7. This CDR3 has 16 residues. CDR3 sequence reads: CASSLAAGAGPYEQYF. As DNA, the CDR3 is TGTGCCAGCAGCTTAGCGGCGGGAGCGGGTCCCTACGAGCAGTACTTC.

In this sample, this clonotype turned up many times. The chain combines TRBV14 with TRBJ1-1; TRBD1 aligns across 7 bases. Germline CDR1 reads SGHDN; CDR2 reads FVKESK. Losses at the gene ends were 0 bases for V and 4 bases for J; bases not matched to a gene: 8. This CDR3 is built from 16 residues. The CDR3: CASSQETDRVGTEAFF. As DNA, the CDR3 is TGTGCCAGCAGCCAAGAAACCGACAGGGTAGGCACTGAAGCTTTCTTT.

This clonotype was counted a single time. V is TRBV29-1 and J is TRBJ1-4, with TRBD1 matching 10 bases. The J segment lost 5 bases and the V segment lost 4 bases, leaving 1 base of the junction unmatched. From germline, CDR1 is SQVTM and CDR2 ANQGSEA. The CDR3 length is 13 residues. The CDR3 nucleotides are TGCAGCGTTGGGACAGGGGGGAATGAAAAACTGTTTTTT. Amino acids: CSVGTGGNEKLFF.

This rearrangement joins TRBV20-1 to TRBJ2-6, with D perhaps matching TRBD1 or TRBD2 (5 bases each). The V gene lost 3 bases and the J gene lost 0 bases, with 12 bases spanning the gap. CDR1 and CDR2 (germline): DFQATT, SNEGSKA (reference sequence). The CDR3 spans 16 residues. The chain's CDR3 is CSASPGRTSGANVLTF. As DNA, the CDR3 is TGCAGTGCTAGTCCGGGACGCACCTCTGGGGCCAACGTCCTGACTTTC.

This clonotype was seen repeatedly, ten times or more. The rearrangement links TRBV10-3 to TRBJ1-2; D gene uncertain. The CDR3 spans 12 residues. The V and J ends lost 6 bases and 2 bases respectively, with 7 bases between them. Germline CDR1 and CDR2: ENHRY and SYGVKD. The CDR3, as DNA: TGTGCCATCAGAAATATGAACTATGGCTACACCTTC. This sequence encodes CAIRNMNYGYTF.

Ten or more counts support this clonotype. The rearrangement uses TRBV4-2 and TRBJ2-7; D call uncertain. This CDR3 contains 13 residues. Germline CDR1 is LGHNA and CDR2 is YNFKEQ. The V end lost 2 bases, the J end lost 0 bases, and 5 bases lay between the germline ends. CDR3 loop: CASSQPSSYEQYF. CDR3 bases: TGTGCCAGCAGCCAACCCAGCTCCTACGAGCAGTACTTC.

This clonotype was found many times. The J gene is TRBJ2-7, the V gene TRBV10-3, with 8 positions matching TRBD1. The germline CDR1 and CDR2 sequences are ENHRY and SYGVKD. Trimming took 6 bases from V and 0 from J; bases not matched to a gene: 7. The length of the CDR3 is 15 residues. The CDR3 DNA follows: TGTGCCATCAGATCGGACAGGGTCTTCTCCTACGAGCAGTACTTC. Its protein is CAIRSDRVFSYEQYF.

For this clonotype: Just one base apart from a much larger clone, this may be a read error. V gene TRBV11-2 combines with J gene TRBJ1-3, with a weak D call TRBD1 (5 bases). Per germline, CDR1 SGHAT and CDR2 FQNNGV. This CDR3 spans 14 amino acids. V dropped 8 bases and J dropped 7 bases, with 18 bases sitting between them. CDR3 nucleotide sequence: TGTGCCAGCGGCCAATCCGGGACTTCGAACACCATATATTTT. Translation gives CASGQSGTSNTIYF. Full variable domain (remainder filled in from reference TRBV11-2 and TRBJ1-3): EAGVAQSPRYKIIEKRQSVAFWCNPISGHATLYWYQQILGQGPKLLIQFQNNGVVDDSQLPKDRFSAERLKGVDSTLKIQPAKLEDSAVYLCASGQSGTSNTIYFGEGSWLTVV.

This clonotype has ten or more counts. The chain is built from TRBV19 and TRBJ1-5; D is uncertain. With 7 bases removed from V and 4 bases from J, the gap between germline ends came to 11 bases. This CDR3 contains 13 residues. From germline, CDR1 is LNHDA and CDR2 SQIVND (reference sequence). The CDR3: CASKGRINQPQHF. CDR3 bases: TGTGCCAGTAAAGGACGGATTAATCAGCCCCAGCATTTT. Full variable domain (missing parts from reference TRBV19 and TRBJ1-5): DGGITQSPKYLFRKEGQNVTLSCEQNLNHDAMYWYRQDPGQGLRLIYYSQIVNDFQKGDIAEGYSVSREKKESFPLTVTSAQKNPTAFYLCASKGRINQPQHFGDGTRLSIL.

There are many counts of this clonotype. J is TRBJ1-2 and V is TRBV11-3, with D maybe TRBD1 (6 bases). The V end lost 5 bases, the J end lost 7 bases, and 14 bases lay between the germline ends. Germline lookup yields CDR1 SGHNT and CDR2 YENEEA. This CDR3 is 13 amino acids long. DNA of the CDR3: TGTGCCAGCAGCGGACAGTTCTTAGGTGGCTACACCTTC. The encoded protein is CASSGQFLGGYTF.